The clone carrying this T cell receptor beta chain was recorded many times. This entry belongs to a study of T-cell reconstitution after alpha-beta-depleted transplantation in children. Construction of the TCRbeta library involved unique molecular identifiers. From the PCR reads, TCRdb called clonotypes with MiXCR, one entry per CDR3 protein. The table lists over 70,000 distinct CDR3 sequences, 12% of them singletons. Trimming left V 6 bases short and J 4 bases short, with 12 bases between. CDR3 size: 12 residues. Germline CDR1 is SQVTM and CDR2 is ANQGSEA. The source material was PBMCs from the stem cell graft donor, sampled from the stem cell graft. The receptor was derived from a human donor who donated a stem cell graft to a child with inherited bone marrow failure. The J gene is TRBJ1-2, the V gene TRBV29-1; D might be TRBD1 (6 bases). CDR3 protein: CSVPTGSYGYTF. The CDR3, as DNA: TGCAGCGTGCCAACAGGGAGCTATGGCTACACCTTC.